A selection of T cell receptor beta chains follows, all from one sample in a study of T cell responses to AZD1222 COVID-19 vaccine. The repertoire was sequenced with immunoSEQ multiplex PCR; TCRdb's copy has only in-frame clones and lacks some. Counted here are about 78,000 clones, 90% occurring once; the ten biggest clones make up approximately 1.4%. The sequenced sample was peripheral blood, obtained 28 days after the second AZD1222 dose. The receptors come from an adult who received the AZD1222 COVID-19 vaccine. Each CDR3 is given with its conserved first and last residue. The D gene is left open where the match is weak. Clone size is not always given. Where it is, it says once, few, many or a class for expanded clones.

NA	NA	TRBJ1-2	TRBV28	TGTGCCAGCAGACGCGACACGTATGGCTACACCTTC	CASRRDTYGYTF
NA	NA	TRBJ2-3	TRBV5-1	TGCGCCAGCAGTCCTCCAGATACGCAGTATTTT	CASSPPDTQYF
NA	NA	TRBJ2-1	TRBV7-2	TGTGCCAGCAGCTTAGCCTCTGGGGTACGGCGGTCGGATGAGCAGTTCTTC	CASSLASGVRRSDEQFF
TRBD1	NA	TRBJ2-7	TRBV19	TGTGCCAGTAGTATAGGGGACAGGAGGGTCTACGAGCAGTACTTC	CASSIGDRRVYEQYF
TRBD1	NA	TRBJ2-7	TRBV7-2	TGTGCCAGCAGCCCCACATCTGTACAGGGGGCGTACGAGCAGTACTTC	CASSPTSVQGAYEQYF
TRBD1	NA	TRBJ1-1	TRBV7-2	TGTGCCAGCAGCCTTACAGGGGGCACTGAAGCTTTCTTT	CASSLTGGTEAFF
TRBD1	NA	TRBJ1-1	TRBV18	TGTGCCAGCTCACTAGAATCGGGACAGAGTGTGAACACTGAAGCTTTCTTT	CASSLESGQSVNTEAFF
NA	once	TRBJ1-1	TRBV6-6	TGTGCCAGCAGGGTAGCAGGGGATAACACTGAAGCTTTCTTT	CASRVAGDNTEAFF
TRBD1	NA	TRBJ2-7	TRBV27	TGTGCCAGCAGGGACGGGACAGGGGGCTCCTACGAGCAGTACTTC	CASRDGTGGSYEQYF
NA	NA	TRBJ2-7	TRBV25-1	TGTGCCAGCAGTGAAACGGCGAGGCAGGGGGGGGCCAGGCGGTACTTC	CASSETARQGGARRYF
NA	NA	TRBJ2-3	TRBV6-1	TGTGCCAGCAGTGAATCTTGGGGAGATACGCAGTATTTT	CASSESWGDTQYF
NA	NA	TRBJ1-5	TRBV19	TGTGCCAGTAGTATAATAAACAGGCCGCCGTGGGATCAGCCCCAGCATTTT	CASSIINRPPWDQPQHF
NA	NA	TRBJ2-1	TRBV4-1	TGCGCCAGCAGCCAAGTGGGCCAAGGTGAGCAGTTCTTC	CASSQVGQGEQFF
NA	few	TRBJ1-5	TRBV28	TGTGCCAGCAGCCCCCGTCGTGGCAATCAGCCCCAGCATTTT	CASSPRRGNQPQHF
NA	NA	TRBJ1-5	TRBV28	TGTGCCACCCTAGATTATAGCAATCAGCCCCAGCATTTT	CATLDYSNQPQHF
NA	NA	TRBJ2-1	TRBV5-1	TGCGCCAGCAGCCTCCGGACAGAAACCAATGAGCAGTTCTTC	CASSLRTETNEQFF
NA	NA	TRBJ1-1	TRBV5-1	TGCGCCAGCAGCTTGGAGTATCTGACGATGGAAGCTTTCTTT	CASSLEYLTMEAFF
NA	NA	TRBJ2-5	TRBV10-3	TGTGCCAGCGCCAATGTGCCGGGGGAGACCCAGTACTTC	CASANVPGETQYF
NA	NA	TRBJ2-7	TRBV10-3	TGTGCCATCAATGGGCCCGCCATCTACGAGCAGTACTTC	CAINGPAIYEQYF
TRBD2	NA	TRBJ2-3	TRBV7-9	TGTGCCAGCAGCTTAGGCGCGGGGGGGCGGGCAGATACGCAGTATTTT	CASSLGAGGRADTQYF
NA	NA	TRBJ2-5	TRBV6-2/TRBV6-3	TGTGCCAGCAGCCAGCGGTACCAAGAGACCCAGTACTTC	CASSQRYQETQYF
NA	NA	TRBJ1-3	TRBV7-6	TGTGCCAGCAGCAGGGGGGCGACCAACACCATATATTTT	CASSRGATNTIYF
NA	NA	TRBJ2-7	TRBV27	TGTGCCAGCAGTTTCGGGACACACGACGAGCAGTACTTC	CASSFGTHDEQYF
NA	NA	TRBJ2-2	TRBV19	TGTGCCAGTAGTATGTGGGTTAACACCGGGGAGCTGTTTTTT	CASSMWVNTGELFF
NA	NA	TRBJ1-1	TRBV19	TGTGCCAGTAGTATCGGCAGGGGTACCACTGAAGCTTTCTTT	CASSIGRGTTEAFF
NA	NA	TRBJ1-4	TRBV5-6	TGTGCCAGCAGCTTGGCCTCACGAAATGAAAAACTGTTTTTT	CASSLASRNEKLFF
NA	NA	TRBJ2-3	TRBV27	TGTGCCAGCAGTTTTCTGGGGGGAGAGGGGCCTAGCACAGATACGCAGTATTTT	CASSFLGGEGPSTDTQYF
NA	NA	TRBJ2-7	TRBV7-9	TGTGCCAGCAGCTTCGACGACTCCTACGAGCAGTACTTC	CASSFDDSYEQYF
NA	NA	TRBJ1-5	TRBV20-1	TGCAGTGCTAGTTCCGGGAGCAATCAGCCCCAGCATTTT	CSASSGSNQPQHF
TRBD1	NA	TRBJ2-7	TRBV9	TGTGCCAGCAGCGTAGGGCCGGGACAGGTCCACTACGAGCAGTACTTC	CASSVGPGQVHYEQYF
TRBD1	NA	TRBJ2-7	TRBV3-1/TRBV3-2	TGTGCCAGCAGCCCAGGACAGGGGGCCTCCTACGAGCAGTACTTC	CASSPGQGASYEQYF
NA	NA	TRBJ2-7	TRBV27	TGTGCCAGCAGTCCAACGGAGGGGTACGAGCAGTACTTC	CASSPTEGYEQYF
TRBD1	NA	TRBJ1-1	TRBV7-2	TGTGCCAGCAGCTCGACAGGGCTGAACACTGAAGCTTTCTTT	CASSSTGLNTEAFF
NA	NA	TRBJ1-1	TRBV5-4	TGTGCCAGCAGCTCCCTGATTCCTGGACGCTGGCCCACTGAAGCTTTCTTT	CASSSLIPGRWPTEAFF
NA	NA	TRBJ2-3	TRBV20-1	TGCAGTGCTAGTCGCCGGTCAGCCAGCACAGATACGCAGTATTTT	CSASRRSASTDTQYF
NA	NA	TRBJ2-7	TRBV18	TGTGCCAGCTCACCGGCGAGCTCCTACGAGCAGTACTTC	CASSPASSYEQYF
TRBD1	once	TRBJ2-1	TRBV5-1	TGCGCCAGCAGGGGCCGGACAGGGGTTAACAATGAGCAGTTCTTC	CASRGRTGVNNEQFF
NA	once	TRBJ2-7	TRBV6-1	TGTGCCAGCAGTGAAAACAGGGACTACGAGCAGTACTTC	CASSENRDYEQYF
NA	NA	TRBJ2-5	TRBV4-3	TGCGCCAGCAGCCAAACATTAGGGGGCGGGGGTCGAGAGACCCAGTACTTC	CASSQTLGGGGRETQYF
TRBD1	NA	TRBJ2-7	TRBV7-9	TGTGCCAGCAGCTTTTCGGTCCTCGAGGACAGGGGGATCTACGAGCAGTACTTC	CASSFSVLEDRGIYEQYF
TRBD1	NA	TRBJ1-3	TRBV18	TGTGCCAGCTCTCTGGAACAGGGGCTCGTTGGAAACACCATATATTTT	CASSLEQGLVGNTIYF
NA	NA	TRBJ1-5	TRBV5-5	TGTGCCAGCAGGGACGGGACTTACGGCAATCAGCCCCAGCATTTT	CASRDGTYGNQPQHF
NA	NA	TRBJ2-5	TRBV12-3/TRBV12-4	TGTGCCAGCAGTTTAGTCCTGGGGACCCAGTACTTC	CASSLVLGTQYF
TRBD1	NA	TRBJ2-4	TRBV28	TGTGCCAGCAGTTTCGGACAGGGGATCATAGCCAAAAACATTCAGTACTTC	CASSFGQGIIAKNIQYF
NA	NA	TRBJ1-2	TRBV30	TGTGCCTGCCAGGGAGAAGGGGGCTACACCTTC	CACQGEGGYTF